The 2 T cell receptor beta chains presented below share a single source sample, sequenced in a study of control samples from healthy donors and cancer patients. Clones were sequenced by immunoSEQ multiplex PCR, and TCRdb holds only the in-frame ones, with some missing. The sample yields about 82,000 clones, around 94% seen once. The sequenced sample was blood. These receptors were collected from a woman aged 18-29 years in good health.

This chain connects TRBV27 to TRBJ1-1; D perhaps matches TRBD1 (5 bases). Between the trimmed V and J ends, which lost 5 bases and 5 bases, there was a span of 12 bases. Germline CDR1 reads MNHEY; CDR2 reads SMNVEV (reference sequence). This CDR3 is 13 amino acids long. As DNA, the CDR3 is TGTGCCAGCAGTCTTCAGGGAAGTACTGAAGCTTTCTTT. This encodes CASSLQGSTEAFF.

The rearrangement uses TRBV25-1 and TRBJ1-4, with a tentative D call TRBD1 (5 bases). The germline V gene encodes CDR1 MGHDK and CDR2 SYGVNS. The V end lost 4 bases, the J end lost 7 bases, and 19 bases lay between the germline ends. The CDR3 length is 16 residues. The DNA of the CDR3 is TGTGCCAGCAGTGCCTCCTTGAGAGGGGAGAGTGAAAAACTGTTTTTT. It encodes CASSASLRGESEKLFF.